This TCR beta chain originates from a study of STAT3 mutations in large granular lymphocyte leukemia. The method was immunoSEQ multiplex PCR; TCRdb's version includes in-frame clones alone and lacks a portion of them. The table has roughly 31,000 clones, around 80% seen once. Worth noting for this clone: Its cognate antigen is unknown.

V gave up 4 bases and J gave up 1 base, with 14 bases separating them. This CDR3 has 15 residues. Germline V gene lookup returns CDR1 SGHNT and CDR2 YYREEE (reference sequence). Findings and caveats of the study: At least one immunodominant TCR beta clonotype appeared in every T-cell large granular lymphocyte leukemia patient.

Sequencing was carried out using peripheral blood mononuclear cells. This sequence joins TRBV5-4 and TRBJ1-1; tentative D call: TRBD1 (6 bases). The clonotype originates from a woman aged 45-65 years with T-cell large granular lymphocyte leukemia. Some clones in this sample may be carry-over from other donors' samples. CDR3 sequence (DNA): TGTGCCAGCAGCCCCGGAGGGGGGCGGAACACTGAAGCTTTCTTT. Translated: CASSPGGGRNTEAFF.